The rows below give T cell receptor beta chains drawn from one sample of a study of cytomegalovirus exposure and HLA in healthy donors. The assay was immunoSEQ multiplex PCR, and TCRdb's table has in-frame clones only and misses some. The data show 150,000 to 250,000 clones, approximately 85% seen once. The sequencing input was PBMCs. These receptors originate from a woman aged 50 to 60 in good health and CMV-seronegative. CDR3s include the opening cysteine and the closing phenylalanine or tryptophan. D genes are given only for firm matches. Clone size is given for some rows only: seen once, a few or many times, or a class if the clone is expanded.

j_call clone_size v_call d_call cdr3_aa cdr3_nt
TRBJ2-3 - TRBV2 - CASSEKGQWTDTQYF TGTGCCAGCAGTGAGAAGGGGCAATGGACAGATACGCAGTATTTT
TRBJ2-7 once TRBV27 TRBD1 CASSSHRGGDEQYF TGTGCCAGCAGTTCACACAGGGGTGGGGACGAGCAGTACTTC
TRBJ2-5 - TRBV19 - CASSIGRETQYF TGTGCCAGTAGTATCGGTCGAGAGACCCAGTACTTC
TRBJ2-3 - TRBV27 TRBD2 CASSFSGSHTDTQYF TGTGCCAGCAGTTTTAGCGGGAGCCACACAGATACGCAGTATTTT
TRBJ1-5 - TRBV27 TRBD1 CASSSRTGVGQPQHF TGTGCCTCCTCATCAAGGACAGGGGTGGGGCAGCCCCAGCATTTT
TRBJ1-5 - TRBV5-1 TRBD1 CASSPGTGEDQPQHF TGCGCCAGCAGCCCGGGGACAGGGGAGGATCAGCCCCAGCATTTT
TRBJ1-4 - TRBV6-5 - CASSYSNPGVDEKLFF TGTGCCAGCAGTTACTCGAATCCAGGGGTAGATGAAAAACTGTTTTTT
TRBJ2-7 - TRBV7-2 - CASSLGGGTYEQYF TGTGCCAGCAGCTTAGGTGGGGGGACCTACGAGCAGTACTTC
TRBJ2-1 - TRBV28 TRBD2 CASRVPSGSNEQFF TGTGCCAGCAGAGTCCCTAGCGGGAGCAATGAGCAGTTCTTC
TRBJ1-5 - TRBV4-1 TRBD1 CASSRSGGSQPQHF TGCGCCAGCAGCCGATCAGGGGGATCTCAGCCCCAGCATTTT
TRBJ2-1 - TRBV13 TRBD1 CASSSGQGTYNEQFF TGTGCCAGCAGCTCCGGACAGGGAACCTACAATGAGCAGTTCTTC
TRBJ2-7 - TRBV7-2 - CASSLTVSEQYF TGTGCCAGCAGCTTAACAGTTTCCGAGCAGTACTTC
TRBJ1-5 - TRBV7-2 TRBD1 CASSTLQGDNQPQHF TGTGCCAGCAGCACCCTTCAGGGGGACAATCAGCCCCAGCATTTT
TRBJ2-3 - TRBV30 - CAWSGDFLTDTQYF TGTGCCTGGAGTGGGGACTTCCTCACAGATACGCAGTATTTT
TRBJ1-1 - TRBV19 - CASSRTGRTEAFF TGTGCCAGTAGTAGGACCGGGAGGACTGAAGCTTTCTTT
TRBJ1-5 - TRBV28 - CASSYPHSGSNQPQHF TGTGCCAGCAGTTACCCCCACTCGGGGAGCAATCAGCCCCAGCATTTT
TRBJ2-2 - TRBV2 - CASSKHSQVPGELFF TGTGCCAGCAGTAAACACTCACAGGTGCCCGGGGAGCTGTTTTTT
TRBJ2-5 - TRBV6-6 TRBD2 CASSVAGGQETQYF TGTGCCAGCAGTGTAGCGGGGGGGCAAGAGACCCAGTACTTC
TRBJ1-5 - TRBV9 - CASSVEPVNQPQHF TGTGCCAGCAGCGTAGAACCGGTCAATCAGCCCCAGCATTTT
TRBJ2-7 - TRBV19 TRBD1 CASSGAGGSGEQYF TGTGCCAGTAGTGGAGCAGGGGGAAGTGGCGAGCAGTACTTC
TRBJ2-1 - TRBV30 TRBD2 CAWRGGLAGTPNEQFF TGTGCCTGGAGGGGGGGACTAGCGGGAACACCCAATGAGCAGTTCTTC
TRBJ2-3 few TRBV27 TRBD1 CASSSGQPPRGTDTQYF TGTGCCAGCAGTTCGGGACAGCCACCTCGTGGCACAGATACGCAGTATTTT
TRBJ1-3 - TRBV19 TRBD1 CASWTGISGNTIYF TGTGCCAGTTGGACAGGGATAAGTGGAAACACCATATATTTT
TRBJ1-3 - TRBV5-1 - CASSLALSASGNTIYF TGCGCCAGCAGCTTGGCCCTTAGTGCCTCTGGAAACACCATATATTTT
TRBJ1-5 - TRBV29-1 TRBD1 CSACLTGTNQPQHF TGCAGCGCCTGCTTGACAGGGACCAATCAGCCCCAGCATTTT
TRBJ1-3 few TRBV2 - CASRGEAISGNTIYF TGTGCCAGCAGGGGGGAGGCAATCTCTGGAAACACCATATATTTT
TRBJ2-5 - TRBV6-4 - CASSALRETQYF TGTGCCAGCAGTGCCCTCCGGGAGACCCAGTACTTC